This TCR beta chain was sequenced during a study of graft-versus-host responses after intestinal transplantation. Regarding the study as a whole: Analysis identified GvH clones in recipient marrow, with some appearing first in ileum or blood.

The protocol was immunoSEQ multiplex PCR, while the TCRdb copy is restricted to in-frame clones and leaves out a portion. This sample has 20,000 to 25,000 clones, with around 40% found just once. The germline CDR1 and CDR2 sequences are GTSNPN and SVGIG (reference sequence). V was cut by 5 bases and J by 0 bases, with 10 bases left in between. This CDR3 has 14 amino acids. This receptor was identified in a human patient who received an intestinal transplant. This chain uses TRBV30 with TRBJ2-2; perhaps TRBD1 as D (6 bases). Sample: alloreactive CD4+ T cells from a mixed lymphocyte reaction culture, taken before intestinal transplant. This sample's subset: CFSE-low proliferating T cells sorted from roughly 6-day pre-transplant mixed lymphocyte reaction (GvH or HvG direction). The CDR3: CAWGGHPNTGELFF. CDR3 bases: TGTGCCTGGGGGGGACACCCGAACACCGGGGAGCTGTTTTTT.